These 3 T cell receptor beta chains were all obtained from the same sample, sequenced in a study of blood T cell repertoires in COVID-19. The table came from immunoSEQ multiplex PCR; TCRdb's copy has only in-frame clones and leaves some out. The table lists 70,000 to 80,000 clones, roughly 82% of them singletons. The sample consisted of peripheral blood. Receptors were obtained from an elderly woman with acute or convalescent COVID-19.

The chain joins TRBV3-1 (or the pseudogene TRBV3-2) to TRBJ2-1; D is unclear. CDR3 length: 14 residues. Germline assignment: CDR1 LGHDT and CDR2 YNNKEL (reference sequence). The V gene lost 1 base and the J gene lost 2 bases, with 6 bases spanning the gap. CDR3 DNA sequence: TGTGCCAGCAGCCAAGGTCGTACCTACAATGAGCAGTTCTTC. As protein: CASSQGRTYNEQFF.

The V and J genes are TRBV5-1 and TRBJ1-2; 7 bases are shared with TRBD1. This CDR3 spans 16 amino acids. Germline CDR1 reads SGHRS; CDR2 reads YFSETQ. With V trimmed by 2 bases and J by 5 bases, 12 bases remained unmatched. CDR3 DNA: TGCGCCAGCAGCTTACAGGGGCAGGGAAGTGGATATGGCTACACCTTC. It is translated as CASSLQGQGSGYGYTF. Together with reference TRBV5-1 and TRBJ1-2, the CDR3 gives the full variable domain: KAGVTQTPRYLIKTRGQQVTLSCSPISGHRSVSWYQQTPGQGLQFLFEYFSETQRNKGNFPGRFSGRQFSNSRSEMNVSTLELGDSALYLCASSLQGQGSGYGYTFGSGTRLTVV.

This clone came up a few times. The CDR3 nucleotides are TGTGCCAGCAGCCCCTCCGCCGGGACAGGTGGTACTGAAGCTTTCTTT. It encodes CASSPSAGTGGTEAFF. The gene calls are TRBV3-1 (or the pseudogene TRBV3-2) and TRBJ1-1, with 8 bases fitting TRBD1. CDR1 and CDR2 from the germline V gene are LGHDT and YNNKEL (reference sequence). The CDR3 has 16 amino acids. V gave up 4 bases and J gave up 5 bases; unmatched junction bases: 12.